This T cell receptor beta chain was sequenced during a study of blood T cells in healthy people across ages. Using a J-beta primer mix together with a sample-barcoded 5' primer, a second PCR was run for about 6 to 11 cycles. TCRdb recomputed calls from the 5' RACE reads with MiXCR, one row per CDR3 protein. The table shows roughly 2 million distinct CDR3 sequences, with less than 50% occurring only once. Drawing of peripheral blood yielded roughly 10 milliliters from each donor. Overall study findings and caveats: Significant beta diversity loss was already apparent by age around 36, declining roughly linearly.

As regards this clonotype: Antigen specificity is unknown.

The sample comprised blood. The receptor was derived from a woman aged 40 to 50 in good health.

Written as DNA, the CDR3 is TGTGCCAGCAGCTTAGGGCAGGGGTCATTGAACACTGAAGCTTTCTTT. Protein: CASSLGQGSLNTEAFF. The chain combines TRBV7-9 with TRBJ1-1, with D possibly being TRBD1 (6 bases). The CDR3 sequence is 16 residues long. CDR1 and CDR2 (germline): SEHNR, FQNEAQ (reference sequence). V shed 1 base and J shed 0 bases, with 12 bases lying between them.